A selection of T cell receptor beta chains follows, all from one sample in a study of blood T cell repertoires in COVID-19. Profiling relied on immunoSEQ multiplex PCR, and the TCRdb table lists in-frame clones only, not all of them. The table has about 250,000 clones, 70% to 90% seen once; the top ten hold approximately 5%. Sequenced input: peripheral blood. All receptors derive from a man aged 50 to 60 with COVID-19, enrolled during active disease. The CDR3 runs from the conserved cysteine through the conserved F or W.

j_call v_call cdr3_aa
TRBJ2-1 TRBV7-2 CASSFSLVGAGEQFF
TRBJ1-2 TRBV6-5 CASSFGSYGYTF
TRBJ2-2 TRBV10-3 CAIKRIGQGNTGELFF
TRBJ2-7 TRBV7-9 CASSLEGGQNEQYF
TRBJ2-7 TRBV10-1 CASSSGGAYEQYF
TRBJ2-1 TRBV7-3 CASSLGTGNEQFF
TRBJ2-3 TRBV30 CAWSVQARDTQYF
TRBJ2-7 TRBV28 CASSFGLATYSYEQYF
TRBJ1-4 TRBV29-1 CSTTGTGTEKLFF
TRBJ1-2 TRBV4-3 CASSQGIRGGYTF
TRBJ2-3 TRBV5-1 CASSLLAGGSTDTQYF
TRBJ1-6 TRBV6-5 CASSYYFDREQAPLHF
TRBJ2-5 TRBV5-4 CASSIGLAGGTETQYF
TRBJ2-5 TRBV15 CATHKQDQETQYF
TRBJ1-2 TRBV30 CAWSVTTDYGYTF
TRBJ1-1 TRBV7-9 CASSLSGGDTEAFF
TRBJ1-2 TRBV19 CASSNKLRTGGGYTF
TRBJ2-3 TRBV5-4 CASSTWTSRTDTQYF
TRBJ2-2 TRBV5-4 CASSLVAGSNTGELFF
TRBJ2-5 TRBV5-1 CASSQSGSGETQYF
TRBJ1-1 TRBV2 CASSLQGRNTEAFF
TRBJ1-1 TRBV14 CASSQGTVSSEAFF
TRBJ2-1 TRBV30 CAWSPPGLDYNEQFF
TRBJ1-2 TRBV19 CASSWAGPYGYTF
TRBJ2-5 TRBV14 CASSQGQGDDYQETQYF
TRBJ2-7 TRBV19 CASSIDSGGMHYEQYF
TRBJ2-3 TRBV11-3 CASSLEFVSGGDTDTQYF
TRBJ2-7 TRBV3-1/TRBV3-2 CASSQARTGGVDEQYF
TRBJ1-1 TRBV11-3 CASSSTGWTEAFF
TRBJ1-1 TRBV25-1 CASSETGDRLSTEAFF
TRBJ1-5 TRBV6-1 CASSERGNSDQPQHF
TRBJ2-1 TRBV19 CASSARGGFSYNEQFF
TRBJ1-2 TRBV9 CASSVGQGTFYGYTF
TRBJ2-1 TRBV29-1 CSVGRGNNEQFF
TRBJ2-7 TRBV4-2 CASSQEGDRATHEQYF
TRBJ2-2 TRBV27 CASSQISLAGANTGELFF